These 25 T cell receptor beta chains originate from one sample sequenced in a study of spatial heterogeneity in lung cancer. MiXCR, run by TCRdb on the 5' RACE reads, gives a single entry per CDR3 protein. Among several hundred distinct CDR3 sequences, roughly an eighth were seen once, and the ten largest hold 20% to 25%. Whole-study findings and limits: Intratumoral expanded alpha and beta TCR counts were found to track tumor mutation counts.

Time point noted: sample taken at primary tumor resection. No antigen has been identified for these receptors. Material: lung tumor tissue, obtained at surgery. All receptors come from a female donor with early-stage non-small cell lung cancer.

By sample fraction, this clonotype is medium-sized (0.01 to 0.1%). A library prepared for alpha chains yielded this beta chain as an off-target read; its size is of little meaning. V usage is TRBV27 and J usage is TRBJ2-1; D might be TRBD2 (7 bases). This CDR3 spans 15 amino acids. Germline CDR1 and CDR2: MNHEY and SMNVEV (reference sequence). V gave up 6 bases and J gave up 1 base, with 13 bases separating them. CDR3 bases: TGTGCCAGCAGGATAGGGGGGGGGTCCTACAATGAGCAGTTCTTC. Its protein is CASRIGGGSYNEQFF.

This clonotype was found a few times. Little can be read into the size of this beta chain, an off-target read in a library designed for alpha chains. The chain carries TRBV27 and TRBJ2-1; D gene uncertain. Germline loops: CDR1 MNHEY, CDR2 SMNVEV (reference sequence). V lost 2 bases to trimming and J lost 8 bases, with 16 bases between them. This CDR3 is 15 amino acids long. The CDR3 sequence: CASSLLPRPVHEQFF. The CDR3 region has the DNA TGTGCCAGCAGTTTACTCCCTAGGCCCGTCCATGAGCAGTTCTTC.

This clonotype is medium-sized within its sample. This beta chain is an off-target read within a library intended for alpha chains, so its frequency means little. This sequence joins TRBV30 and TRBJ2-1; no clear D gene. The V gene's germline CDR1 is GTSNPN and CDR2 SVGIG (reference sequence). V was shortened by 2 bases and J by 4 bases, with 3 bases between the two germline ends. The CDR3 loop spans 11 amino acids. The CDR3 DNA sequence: TGTGCCTGGAGTTTTTACAATGAGCAGTTCTTC. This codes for CAWSFYNEQFF.

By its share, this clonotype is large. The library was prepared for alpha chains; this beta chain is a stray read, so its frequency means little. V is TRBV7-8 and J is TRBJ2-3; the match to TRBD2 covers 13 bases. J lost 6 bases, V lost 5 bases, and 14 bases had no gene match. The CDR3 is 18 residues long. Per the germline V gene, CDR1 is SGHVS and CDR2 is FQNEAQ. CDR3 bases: TGTGCCAGCAGCCGCGCCCCCTCGGGACTAGCGGGGTCGGATACGCAGTATTTT. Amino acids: CASSRAPSGLAGSDTQYF.

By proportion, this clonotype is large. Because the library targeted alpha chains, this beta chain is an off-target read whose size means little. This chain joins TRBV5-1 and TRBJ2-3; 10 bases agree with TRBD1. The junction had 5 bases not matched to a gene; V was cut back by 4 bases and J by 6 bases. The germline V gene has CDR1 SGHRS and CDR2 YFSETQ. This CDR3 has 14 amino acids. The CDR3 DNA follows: TGCGCCAGCAGCCTCGGACAGGGGGTGGATACGCAGTATTTT. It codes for CASSLGQGVDTQYF.

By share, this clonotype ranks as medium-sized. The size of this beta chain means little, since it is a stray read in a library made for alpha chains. The DNA of the CDR3 is TGTGCCAGCAGCCAGGGCGGGGCTCCCTCCTACGAGCAGTACTTC. Translated, it gives CASSQGGAPSYEQYF. This sequence joins TRBV11-2 and TRBJ2-7; D may be TRBD2 (6 bases). Looked up from germline, CDR1 is SGHAT and CDR2 is FQNNGV. The CDR3 runs 15 residues. Trimming took off 5 bases at V and 0 bases at J, with 14 bases between the two ends.

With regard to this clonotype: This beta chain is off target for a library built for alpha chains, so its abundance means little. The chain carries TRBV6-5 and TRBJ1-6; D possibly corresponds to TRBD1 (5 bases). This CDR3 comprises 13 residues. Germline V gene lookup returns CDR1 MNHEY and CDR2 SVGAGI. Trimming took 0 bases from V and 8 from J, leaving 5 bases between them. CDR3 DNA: TGTGCCAGCAGTTACTCGGGGGATTCACCCCTCCACTTT. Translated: CASSYSGDSPLHF.

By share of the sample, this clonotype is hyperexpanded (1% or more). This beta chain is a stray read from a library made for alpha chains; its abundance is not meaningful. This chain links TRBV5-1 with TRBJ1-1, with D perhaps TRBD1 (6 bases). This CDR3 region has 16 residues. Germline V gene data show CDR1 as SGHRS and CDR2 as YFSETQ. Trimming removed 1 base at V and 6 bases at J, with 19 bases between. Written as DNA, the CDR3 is TGCGCCAGCAGCTTGAGAGGGGGGAGCCAACTACCTGAAGCTTTCTTT. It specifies CASSLRGGSQLPEAFF. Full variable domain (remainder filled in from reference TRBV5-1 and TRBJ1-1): KAGVTQTPRYLIKTRGQQVTLSCSPISGHRSVSWYQQTPGQGLQFLFEYFSETQRNKGNFPGRFSGRQFSNSRSEMNVSTLELGDSALYLCASSLRGGSQLPEAFFGQGTRLTVV.

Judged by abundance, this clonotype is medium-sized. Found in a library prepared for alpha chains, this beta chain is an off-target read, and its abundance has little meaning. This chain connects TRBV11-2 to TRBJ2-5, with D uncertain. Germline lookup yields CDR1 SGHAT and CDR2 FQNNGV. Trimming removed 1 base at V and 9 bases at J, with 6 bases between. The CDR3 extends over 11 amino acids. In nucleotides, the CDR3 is TGTGCCAGCAGCTTAGGGTACGCCCAGTACTTC. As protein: CASSLGYAQYF.

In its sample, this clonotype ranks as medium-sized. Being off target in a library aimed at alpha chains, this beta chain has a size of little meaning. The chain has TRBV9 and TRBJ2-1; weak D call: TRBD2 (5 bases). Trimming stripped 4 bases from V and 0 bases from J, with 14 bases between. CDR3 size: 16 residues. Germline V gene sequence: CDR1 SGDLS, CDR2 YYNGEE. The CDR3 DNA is TGTGCCAGCAGCCCCCCCGGCGGGTTCTCCTACAATGAGCAGTTCTTC. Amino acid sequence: CASSPPGGFSYNEQFF. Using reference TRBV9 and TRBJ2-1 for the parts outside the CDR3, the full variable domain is DSGVTQTPKHLITATGQRVTLRCSPRSGDLSVYWYQQSLDQGLQFLIQYYNGEERAKGNILERFSAQQFPDLHSELNLSSLELGDSALYFCASSPPGGFSYNEQFFGPGTRLTVL.

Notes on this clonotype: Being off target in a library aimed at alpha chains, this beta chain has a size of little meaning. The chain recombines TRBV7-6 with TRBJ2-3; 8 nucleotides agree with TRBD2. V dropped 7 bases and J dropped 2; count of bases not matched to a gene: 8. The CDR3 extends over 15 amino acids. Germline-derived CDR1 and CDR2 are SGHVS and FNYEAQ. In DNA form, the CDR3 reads TGTGCCAGCACTGCGGGGGGACCCTCCACAGATACGCAGTATTTT. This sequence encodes CASTAGGPSTDTQYF. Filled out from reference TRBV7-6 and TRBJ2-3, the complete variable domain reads GAGVSQSPRYKVTKRGQDVALRCDPISGHVSLYWYRQALGQGPEFLTYFNYEAQQDKSGLPNDRFSAERPEGSISTLTIQRTEQRDSAMYRCASTAGGPSTDTQYFGPGTRLTVL.

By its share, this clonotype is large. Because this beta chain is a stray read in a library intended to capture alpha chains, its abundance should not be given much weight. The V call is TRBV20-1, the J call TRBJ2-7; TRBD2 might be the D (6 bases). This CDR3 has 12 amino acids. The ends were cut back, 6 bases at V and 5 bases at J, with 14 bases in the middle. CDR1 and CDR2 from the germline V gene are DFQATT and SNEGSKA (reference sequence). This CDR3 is CSASSGFDEQYF. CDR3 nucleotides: TGCAGTGCCTCAAGCGGGTTCGACGAGCAGTACTTC.

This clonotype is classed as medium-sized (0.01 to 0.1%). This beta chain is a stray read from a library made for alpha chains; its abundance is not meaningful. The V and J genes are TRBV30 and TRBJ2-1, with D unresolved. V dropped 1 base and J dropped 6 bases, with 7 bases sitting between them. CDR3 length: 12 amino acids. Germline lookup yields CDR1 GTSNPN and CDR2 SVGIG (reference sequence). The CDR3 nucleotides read TGTGCCTGGAGTGAGGCTTTCAATGAGCAGTTCTTC. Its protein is CAWSEAFNEQFF.

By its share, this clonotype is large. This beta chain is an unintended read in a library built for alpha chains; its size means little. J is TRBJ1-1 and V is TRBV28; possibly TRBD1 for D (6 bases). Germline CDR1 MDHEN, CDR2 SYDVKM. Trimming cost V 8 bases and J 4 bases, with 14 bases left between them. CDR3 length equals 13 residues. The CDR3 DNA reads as TGTGCCAGCTTACAGGGTGGAGGCACTGAAGCTTTCTTT. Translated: CASLQGGGTEAFF.

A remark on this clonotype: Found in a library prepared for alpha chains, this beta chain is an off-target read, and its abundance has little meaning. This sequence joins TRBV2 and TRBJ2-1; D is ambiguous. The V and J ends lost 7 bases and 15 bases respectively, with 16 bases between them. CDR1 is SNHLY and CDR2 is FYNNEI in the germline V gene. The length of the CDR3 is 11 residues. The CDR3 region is CASIVGDRAFF. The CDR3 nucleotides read TGTGCCAGCATTGTCGGAGACCGTGCGTTCTTC.

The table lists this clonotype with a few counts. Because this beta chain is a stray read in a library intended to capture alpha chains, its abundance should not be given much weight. Here the CDR3 DNA reads TGTGCCAGCAGCCAAGAAGGGGACTTAGGAACAGGGTGGTCCTACAATGAGCAGTTCTTC. The encoded protein is CASSQEGDLGTGWSYNEQFF. The J gene is TRBJ2-1, the V gene TRBV3-2; TRBD1 is taken as the D call from the table, unchecked against the DNA. TRBV3-2 is a pseudogene segment. The CDR3 loop spans 20 amino acids.

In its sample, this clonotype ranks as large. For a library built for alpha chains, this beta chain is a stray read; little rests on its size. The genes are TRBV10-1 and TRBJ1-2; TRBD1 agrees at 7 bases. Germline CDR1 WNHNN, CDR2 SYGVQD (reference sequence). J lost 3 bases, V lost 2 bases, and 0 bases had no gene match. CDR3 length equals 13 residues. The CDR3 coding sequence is TGCGCCAGCAGTGAGGACAGGGACTATGGCTACACCTTC. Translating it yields CASSEDRDYGYTF.

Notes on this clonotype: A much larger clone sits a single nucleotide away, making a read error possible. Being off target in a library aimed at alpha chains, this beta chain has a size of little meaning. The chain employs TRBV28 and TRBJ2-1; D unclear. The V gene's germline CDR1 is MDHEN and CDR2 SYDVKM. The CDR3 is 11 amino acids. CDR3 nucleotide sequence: TGTGCCAGCAGTTTAAGGAATGGGCAGTTCTTC. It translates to CASSLRNGQFF.

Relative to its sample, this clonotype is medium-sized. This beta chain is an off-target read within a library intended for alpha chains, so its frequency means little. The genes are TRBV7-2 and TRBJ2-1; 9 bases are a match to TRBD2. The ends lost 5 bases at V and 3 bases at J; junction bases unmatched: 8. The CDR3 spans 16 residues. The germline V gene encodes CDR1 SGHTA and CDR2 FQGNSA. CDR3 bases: TGTGCCAGCAGCCTCCTAGCGGGAACGGACTACAATGAGCAGTTCTTC. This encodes CASSLLAGTDYNEQFF.

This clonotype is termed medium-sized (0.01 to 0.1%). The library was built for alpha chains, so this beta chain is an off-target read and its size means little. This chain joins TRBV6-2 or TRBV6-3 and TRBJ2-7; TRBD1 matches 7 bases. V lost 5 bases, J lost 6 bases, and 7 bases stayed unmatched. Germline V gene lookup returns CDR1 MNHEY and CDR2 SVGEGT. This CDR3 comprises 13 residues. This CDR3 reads CASSPLQGREQYF. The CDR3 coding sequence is TGTGCCAGCAGTCCTTTACAGGGGCGCGAGCAGTACTTC.

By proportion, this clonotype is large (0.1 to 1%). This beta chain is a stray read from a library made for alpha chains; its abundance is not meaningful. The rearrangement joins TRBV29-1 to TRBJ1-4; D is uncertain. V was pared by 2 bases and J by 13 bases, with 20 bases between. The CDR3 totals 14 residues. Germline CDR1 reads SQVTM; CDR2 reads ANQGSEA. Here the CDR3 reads CSVELGAGFDGLFF. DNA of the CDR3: TGCAGCGTTGAACTTGGTGCAGGTTTCGATGGACTGTTTTTT.

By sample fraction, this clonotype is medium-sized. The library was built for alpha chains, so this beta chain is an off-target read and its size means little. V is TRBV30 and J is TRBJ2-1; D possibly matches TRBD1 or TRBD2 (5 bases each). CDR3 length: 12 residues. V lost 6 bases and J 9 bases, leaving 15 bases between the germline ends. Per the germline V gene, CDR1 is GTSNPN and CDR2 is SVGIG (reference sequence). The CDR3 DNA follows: TGTGCCTGCGGGACGGTTGGACCTGAGCAGTTCTTC. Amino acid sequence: CACGTVGPEQFF.

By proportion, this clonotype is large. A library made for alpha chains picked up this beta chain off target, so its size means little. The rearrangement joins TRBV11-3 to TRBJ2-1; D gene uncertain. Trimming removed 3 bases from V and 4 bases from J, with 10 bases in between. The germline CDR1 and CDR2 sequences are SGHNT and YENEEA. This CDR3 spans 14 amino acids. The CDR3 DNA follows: TGTGCCAGCAGCTTGGCCGGTGCTTACAATGAGCAGTTCTTC. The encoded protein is CASSLAGAYNEQFF.

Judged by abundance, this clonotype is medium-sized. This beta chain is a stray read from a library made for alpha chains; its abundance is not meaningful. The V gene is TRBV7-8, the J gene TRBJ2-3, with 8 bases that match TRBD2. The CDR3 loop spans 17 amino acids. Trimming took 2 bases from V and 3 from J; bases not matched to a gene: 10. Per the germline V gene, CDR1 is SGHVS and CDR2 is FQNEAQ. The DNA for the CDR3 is TGTGCCAGCAGCTTAAGTCAGCCCAGCGGGGGTACAGATACGCAGTATTTT. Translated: CASSLSQPSGGTDTQYF. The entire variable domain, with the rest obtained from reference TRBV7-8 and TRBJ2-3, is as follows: GAGVSQSPRYKVAKRGQDVALRCDPISGHVSLFWYQQALGQGPEFLTYFQNEAQLDKSGLPSDRFFAERPEGSVSTLKIQRTQQEDSAVYLCASSLSQPSGGTDTQYFGPGTRLTVL.

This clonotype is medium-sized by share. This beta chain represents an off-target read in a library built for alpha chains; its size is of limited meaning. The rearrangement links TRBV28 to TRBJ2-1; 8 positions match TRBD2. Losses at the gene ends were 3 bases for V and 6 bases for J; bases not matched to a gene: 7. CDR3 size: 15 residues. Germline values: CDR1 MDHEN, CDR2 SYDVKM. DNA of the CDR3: TGTGCCAGCAGTTTCTACTCTAGCGGGCCCAATGAGCAGTTCTTC. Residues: CASSFYSSGPNEQFF.